A single TCR beta chain is shown here with its context. Its antigen is currently unknown. Donors had nominal health at sampling but likely had unrecorded immune exposures. The data were taken from a study of cytomegalovirus exposure and HLA in healthy donors. Study as a whole: Counted in an early data release were 75 million to 85 million unique TCRs from HLA-typed donors. Findings and limits, study-wide: In a later analysis, TCR association rates varied by HLA locus: DRB1 most, HLA-C fewest. As was reported, the classifier diagnosed cytomegalovirus status with high specificity and sensitivity.

13 Jbeta primers and 60 Vbeta primers were used for the PCR. The repertoire was sequenced with immunoSEQ multiplex PCR; TCRdb's copy has only in-frame clones and lacks some. The table includes around 150,000 clones, more than 75% detected once. Sample: PBMCs. The TCR was taken from a male donor in good health and CMV-seronegative.

The CDR3 loop reads CASRGAGGPWETQYF. The CDR3 coding sequence is TGCGCCAGCAGAGGCGCGGGGGGGCCTTGGGAGACCCAGTACTTC. The chain joins TRBV10-2 to TRBJ2-5; 9 bases agree with TRBD2. The CDR3 consists of 15 residues. In germline, CDR1 is WSHSY, CDR2 SAAADI. V was clipped by 6 bases and J by 5 bases; unmatched bases: 10.